This T cell receptor (beta chain) stems from a study of T cell changes during pregnancy in multiple sclerosis. Clones were sequenced by immunoSEQ multiplex PCR, and TCRdb holds only the in-frame ones, with some missing. The sample includes approximately 30,000 clones, 90% to 95% of them seen just once. Trimming removed 4 bases from V and 8 bases from J; junction bases left unmatched: 14. The CDR3 is 15 residues long. Germline V lookup: CDR1 SGHNT, CDR2 YYREEE (reference sequence). Of note for this clone: Within the sample, other DNA sequences also encode this same CDR3.

This TCR was sampled from a female donor in good health, enrolled as a control in a pregnancy study. Specimen: CD8+ T cells from peripheral blood mononuclear cells, collected in the second trimester of pregnancy. The chain links TRBV5-4 to TRBJ1-2; TRBD1 aligns across 7 bases. The CDR3 loop reads CASSGPRDRANGYTF. The CDR3 nucleotides read TGTGCCAGCAGCGGACCCCGCGACAGGGCTAACGGCTACACCTTC.